This T cell receptor beta chain is from a study of T-cell memory formation after mild COVID-19. Findings and caveats of the study: Largely, contracting CD4+ clones fell within CM and EM, and contracting CD8+ clones within EMRA. Several responding clones turned up in pre-infection memory, indicating that cross-reactive memory may have taken part. While clones contracting from day 15 to 85 were balanced between CD4 and CD8, later expanders leaned CD4+.

This clonotype has just a few counts. Its antigen is unidentified. Trimming shortened V by 4 bases and J by 1 base, and 16 bases separated the two germline ends. CDR1 and CDR2 from the germline V gene are SGHRS and YFSETQ. The CDR3 has 16 amino acids. Amplification by 5'RACE using constant-segment primers produced TCR alpha and TCR beta cDNA libraries that carried sample barcodes and UMIs. MiXCR, applied by TCRdb to the 5' RACE reads, yields one record per CDR3 protein. The data contain 360,000 or so distinct CDR3 sequences, approximately 27% of them seen just once; the ten biggest clones take up roughly 14%.

The material sequenced was PBMCs or a T cell subset sorted from them (not recorded which). The source is an adult woman who had mild COVID-19 (a few samples of this study predate the infection). Cell type and time point are not known. The chain joins TRBV5-1 to TRBJ2-3; TRBD2 is a possible D gene (6 bases). The CDR3 sequence is CASSPGERARTDTQYF. In DNA form, the CDR3 reads TGCGCCAGCAGCCCGGGGGAGCGGGCTCGCACAGATACGCAGTATTTT.